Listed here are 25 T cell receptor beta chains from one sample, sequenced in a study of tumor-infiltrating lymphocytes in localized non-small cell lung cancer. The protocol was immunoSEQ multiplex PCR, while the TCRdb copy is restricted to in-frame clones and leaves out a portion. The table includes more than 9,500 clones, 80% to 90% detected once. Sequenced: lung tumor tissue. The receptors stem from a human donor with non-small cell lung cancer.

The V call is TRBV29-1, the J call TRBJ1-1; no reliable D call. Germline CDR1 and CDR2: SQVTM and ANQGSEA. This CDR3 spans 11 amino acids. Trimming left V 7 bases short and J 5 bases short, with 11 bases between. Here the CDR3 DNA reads TGCAGCGCGCACCGAGGGACTGAAGCTTTCTTT. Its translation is CSAHRGTEAFF.

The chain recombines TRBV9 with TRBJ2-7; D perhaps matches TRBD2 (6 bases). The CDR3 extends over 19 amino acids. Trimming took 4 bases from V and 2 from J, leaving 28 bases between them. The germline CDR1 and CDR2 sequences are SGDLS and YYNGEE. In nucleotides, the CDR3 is TGTGCCAGCAGCCCCCACCGGCGGGGTGGGTCAGGGTCGACCTACGAGCAGTACTTC. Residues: CASSPHRRGGSGSTYEQYF.

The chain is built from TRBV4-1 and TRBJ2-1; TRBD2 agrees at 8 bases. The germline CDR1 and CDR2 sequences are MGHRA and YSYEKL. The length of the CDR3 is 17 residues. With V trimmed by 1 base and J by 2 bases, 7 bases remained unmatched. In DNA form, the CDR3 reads TGCGCCAGCAGCCAAGTGGTAGCGGGACCCCCCTACAATGAGCAGTTCTTC. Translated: CASSQVVAGPPYNEQFF.

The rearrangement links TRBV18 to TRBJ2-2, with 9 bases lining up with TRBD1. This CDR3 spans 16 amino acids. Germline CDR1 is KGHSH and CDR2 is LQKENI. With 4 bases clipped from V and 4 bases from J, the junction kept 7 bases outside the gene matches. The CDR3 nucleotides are TGTGCCAGCTCACTCACAGGGGGCGGCGGCACCGGGGAGCTGTTTTTT. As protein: CASSLTGGGGTGELFF.

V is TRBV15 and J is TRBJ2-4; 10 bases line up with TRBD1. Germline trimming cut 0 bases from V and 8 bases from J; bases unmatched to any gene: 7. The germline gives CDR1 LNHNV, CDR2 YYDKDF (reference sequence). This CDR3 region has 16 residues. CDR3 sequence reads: CATSRDIGTGVDIQYF. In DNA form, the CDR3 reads TGTGCCACCAGCAGAGATATCGGGACAGGGGTGGACATTCAGTACTTC.

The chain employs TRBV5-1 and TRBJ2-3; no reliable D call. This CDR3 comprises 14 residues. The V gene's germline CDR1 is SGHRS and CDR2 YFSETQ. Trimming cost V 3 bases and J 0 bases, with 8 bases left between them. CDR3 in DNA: TGCGCCAGCAGCTCCCGTTCTAGCACAGATACGCAGTATTTT. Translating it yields CASSSRSSTDTQYF.

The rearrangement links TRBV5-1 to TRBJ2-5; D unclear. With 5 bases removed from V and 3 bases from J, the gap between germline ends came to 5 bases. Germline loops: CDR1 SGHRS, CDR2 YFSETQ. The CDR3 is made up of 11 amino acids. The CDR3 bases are TGCGCCAGCAGACAGAAAGAGACCCAGTACTTC. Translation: CASRQKETQYF.

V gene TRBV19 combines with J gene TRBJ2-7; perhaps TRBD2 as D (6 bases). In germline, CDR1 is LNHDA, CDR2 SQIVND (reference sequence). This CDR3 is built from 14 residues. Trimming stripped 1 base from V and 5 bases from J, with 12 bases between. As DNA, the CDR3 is TGTGCCAGTAGTATAGGCTCCGCGGGAAACGAGCAGTACTTC. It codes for CASSIGSAGNEQYF.

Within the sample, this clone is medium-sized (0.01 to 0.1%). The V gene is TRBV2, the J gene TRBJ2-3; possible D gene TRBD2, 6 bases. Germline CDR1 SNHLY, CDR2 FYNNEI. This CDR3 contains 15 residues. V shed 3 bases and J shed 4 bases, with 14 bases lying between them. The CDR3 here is CASSESTGVADTQYF. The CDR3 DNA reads TGTGCCAGCAGTGAGTCGACGGGAGTGGCAGATACGCAGTATTTT.

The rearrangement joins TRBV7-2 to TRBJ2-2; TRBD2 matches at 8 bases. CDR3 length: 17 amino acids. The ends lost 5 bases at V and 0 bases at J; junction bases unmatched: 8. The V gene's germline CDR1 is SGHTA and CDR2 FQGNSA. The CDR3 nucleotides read TGTGCCAGCAGCCCCGCTCTGCGGGGGGCGAACACCGGGGAGCTGTTTTTT. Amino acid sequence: CASSPALRGANTGELFF.

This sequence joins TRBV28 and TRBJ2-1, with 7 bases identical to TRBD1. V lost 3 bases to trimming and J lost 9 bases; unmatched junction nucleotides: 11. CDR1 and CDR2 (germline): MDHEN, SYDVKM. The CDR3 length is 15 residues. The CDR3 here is CASSFAGTESGEQFF. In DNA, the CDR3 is TGTGCCAGCAGTTTTGCAGGGACAGAATCGGGTGAGCAGTTCTTC.

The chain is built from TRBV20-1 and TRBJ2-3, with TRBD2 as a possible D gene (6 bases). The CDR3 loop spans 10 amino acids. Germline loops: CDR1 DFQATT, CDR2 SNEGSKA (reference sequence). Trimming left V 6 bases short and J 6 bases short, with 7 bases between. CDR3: CSARGDTQYF. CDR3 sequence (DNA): TGCAGTGCCCGGGGGGATACGCAGTATTTT.

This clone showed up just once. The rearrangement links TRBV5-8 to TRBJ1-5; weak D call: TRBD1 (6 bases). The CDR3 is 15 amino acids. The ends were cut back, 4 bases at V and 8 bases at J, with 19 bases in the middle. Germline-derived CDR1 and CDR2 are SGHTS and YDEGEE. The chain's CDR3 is CASSPGGHHSEPQHF. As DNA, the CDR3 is TGTGCCAGCAGCCCCGGGGGACACCACTCTGAGCCCCAGCATTTT.

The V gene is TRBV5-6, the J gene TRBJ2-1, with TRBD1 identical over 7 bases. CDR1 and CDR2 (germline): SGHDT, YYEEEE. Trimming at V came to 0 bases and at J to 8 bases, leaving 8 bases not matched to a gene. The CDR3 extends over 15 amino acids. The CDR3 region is CASSLVGQGVDEQFF. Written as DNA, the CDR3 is TGTGCCAGCAGCTTGGTCGGGCAGGGGGTCGATGAGCAGTTCTTC.

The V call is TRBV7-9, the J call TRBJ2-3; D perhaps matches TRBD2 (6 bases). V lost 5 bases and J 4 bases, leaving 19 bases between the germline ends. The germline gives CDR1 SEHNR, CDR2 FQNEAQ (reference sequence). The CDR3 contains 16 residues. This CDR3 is CASSPPGLRDADTQYF. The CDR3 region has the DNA TGTGCCAGCAGCCCCCCGGGACTCAGAGACGCAGATACGCAGTATTTT.

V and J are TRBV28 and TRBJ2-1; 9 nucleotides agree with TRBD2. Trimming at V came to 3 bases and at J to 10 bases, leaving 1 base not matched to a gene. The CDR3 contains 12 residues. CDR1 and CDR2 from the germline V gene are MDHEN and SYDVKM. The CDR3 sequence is CASSLTSGEQFF. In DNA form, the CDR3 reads TGTGCCAGCAGTTTGACTAGCGGAGAGCAGTTCTTC.

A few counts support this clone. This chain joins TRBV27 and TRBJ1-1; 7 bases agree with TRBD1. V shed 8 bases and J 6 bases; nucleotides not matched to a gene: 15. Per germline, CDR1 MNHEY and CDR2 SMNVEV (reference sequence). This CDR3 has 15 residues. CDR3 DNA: TGTGCCAGCCACTTCCGGGACAGTTCGTTAGCTGAAGCTTTCTTT. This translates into CASHFRDSSLAEAFF.

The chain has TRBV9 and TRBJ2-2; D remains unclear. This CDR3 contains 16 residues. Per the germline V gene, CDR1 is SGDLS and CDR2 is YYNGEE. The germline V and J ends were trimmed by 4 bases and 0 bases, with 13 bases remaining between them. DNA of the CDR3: TGTGCCAGCAGCCCGACGACACTCGCGAACACCGGGGAGCTGTTTTTT. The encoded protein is CASSPTTLANTGELFF.

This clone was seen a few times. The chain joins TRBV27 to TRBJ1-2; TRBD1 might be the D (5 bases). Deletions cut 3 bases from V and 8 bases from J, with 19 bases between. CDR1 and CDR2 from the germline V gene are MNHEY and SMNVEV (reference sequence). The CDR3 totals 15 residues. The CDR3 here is CASSLLAGTARGYTF. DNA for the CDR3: TGTGCCAGCAGTTTGCTCGCGGGGACCGCTCGAGGCTACACCTTC.

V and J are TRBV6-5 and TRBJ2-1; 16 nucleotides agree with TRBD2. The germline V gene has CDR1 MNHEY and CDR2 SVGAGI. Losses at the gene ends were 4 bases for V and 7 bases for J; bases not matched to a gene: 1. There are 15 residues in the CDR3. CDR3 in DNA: TGTGCCAGCAGTTGGGGACTAGCGGGAGGGAATGAGCAGTTCTTC. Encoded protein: CASSWGLAGGNEQFF.

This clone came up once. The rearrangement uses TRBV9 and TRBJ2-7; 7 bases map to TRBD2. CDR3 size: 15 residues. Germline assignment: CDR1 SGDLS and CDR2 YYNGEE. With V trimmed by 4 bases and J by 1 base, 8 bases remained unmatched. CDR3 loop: CASSPRGSGSYEQYF. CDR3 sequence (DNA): TGTGCCAGCAGCCCTCGGGGTAGCGGGTCCTACGAGCAGTACTTC.

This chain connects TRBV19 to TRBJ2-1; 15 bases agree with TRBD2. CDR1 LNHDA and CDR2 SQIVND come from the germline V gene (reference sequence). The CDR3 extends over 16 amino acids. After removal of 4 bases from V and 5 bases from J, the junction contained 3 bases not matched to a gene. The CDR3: CASSTRTSGRDNEQFF. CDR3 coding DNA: TGTGCCAGTAGTACCCGGACTAGCGGGAGGGACAATGAGCAGTTCTTC.

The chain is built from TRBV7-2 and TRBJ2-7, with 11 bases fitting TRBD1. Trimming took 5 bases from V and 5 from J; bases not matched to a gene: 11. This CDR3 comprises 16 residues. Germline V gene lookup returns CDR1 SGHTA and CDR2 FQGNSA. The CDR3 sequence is CASSLRSGQGVHEQYF. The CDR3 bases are TGTGCCAGCAGCCTAAGATCGGGACAGGGGGTCCACGAGCAGTACTTC.

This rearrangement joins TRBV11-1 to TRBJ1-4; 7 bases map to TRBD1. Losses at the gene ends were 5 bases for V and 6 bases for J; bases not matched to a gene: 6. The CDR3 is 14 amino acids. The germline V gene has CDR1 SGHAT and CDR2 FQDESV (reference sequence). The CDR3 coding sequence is TGTGCCAGCAGCCCCCAGGGGACAGATGAAAAACTGTTTTTT. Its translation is CASSPQGTDEKLFF.

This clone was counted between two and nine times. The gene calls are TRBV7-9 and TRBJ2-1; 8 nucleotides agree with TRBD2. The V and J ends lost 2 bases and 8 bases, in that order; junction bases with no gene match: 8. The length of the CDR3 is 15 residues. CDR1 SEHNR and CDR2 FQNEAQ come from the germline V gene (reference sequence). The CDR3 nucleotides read TGTGCCAGCAGCTTACTGTCACTAGCGGAACATGAGCAGTTCTTC. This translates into CASSLLSLAEHEQFF.